This is a list of T cell receptor beta chains from one sample in a study of T cell repertoires in cytomegalovirus infection. TCRdb re-called the reads through MiXCR, storing one row per CDR3 protein. This sample yields around 310,000 distinct CDR3 sequences, of which around a sixth are seen a single time; approximately 12% belongs to the top ten. The sample was PBMCs. The origin of the receptors is a human donor in good health (CMV status not recorded). Some clones in this sample may be carry-over from other donors' samples. CDR3s include the opening cysteine and the closing phenylalanine or tryptophan. D genes are given only for firm matches. The size of a clone is reported for some rows only, either as once, few or many, or as a class for expanded clones.

D | J | V | size | DNA | CDR3
TRBD1 | TRBJ2-6 | TRBV18 | few | TGTGCCAGCTCACCCATTTCAGGGGGCGCTGGGGCCAACGTCCTGACTTTC | CASSPISGGAGANVLTF
- | TRBJ1-1 | TRBV10-3 | - | TGTGCCATCAGGTTCTCAGACACTGAAGCTTTCTTT | CAIRFSDTEAFF
- | TRBJ1-2 | TRBV5-1 | - | TGCGCCAGCAGCACTGGTGGGAATGGCTACACCTTC | CASSTGGNGYTF
TRBD2 | TRBJ2-1 | TRBV6-6 | many | TGTGCCAGCAGTTATAGCGGGGACAATGAGCAGTTCTTC | CASSYSGDNEQFF
- | TRBJ1-4 | TRBV5-8 | few | TGTGCCAGCAGCTCGACCGGGACAAACCTGTTTTTT | CASSSTGTNLFF
- | TRBJ2-3 | TRBV5-6 | few | TGTGCCAGCAGCTTGCCCATAAGTTTTGGAGGGTACACAGATACGCAGTATTTT | CASSLPISFGGYTDTQYF
- | TRBJ2-2 | TRBV20-1 | few | TGCAGTGCTAGAAGCGTTAACACCGGGGAGCTGTTTTTT | CSARSVNTGELFF
TRBD1 | TRBJ2-4 | TRBV4-3 | many | TGCGCCAGCAGCCAAGAGGACAGGGGCCGGGCGATGATTCAGTACTTC | CASSQEDRGRAMIQYF
- | TRBJ2-7 | TRBV7-9 | - | TGTGCCAGCAGCTTAGTACAGGACTCCTACGAGCAGTACTTC | CASSLVQDSYEQYF
- | TRBJ1-4 | TRBV4-1 | many | TGCGCCAGCAGCCAAGTAAACAGGGAGGCTGAAAAACTGTTTTTT | CASSQVNREAEKLFF
- | TRBJ2-1 | TRBV28 | - | TGTGCCAGCAGTCCCGACCCCGGTGCTAAATACAATGAGCAGTTCTTC | CASSPDPGAKYNEQFF
TRBD1 | TRBJ2-7 | TRBV6-1 | many | TGTGCCAGCTCTGGGACAGGTTCTTCCTACGAGCAGTACTTC | CASSGTGSSYEQYF
TRBD1 | TRBJ2-2 | TRBV20-1 | - | TGCAGTGCTAGAGATGGGGGGACAGGGTCCACCGGGGAGCTGTTTTTT | CSARDGGTGSTGELFF
- | TRBJ1-2 | TRBV6-2/TRBV6-3 | many | TGTGCGCCCCAATCGAGCCCAGGGGCGGGTGGCTATGGCTACACCTTC | CAPQSSPGAGGYGYTF
- | TRBJ1-1 | TRBV7-8 | - | TGTGCCAGCAGCCAAAACAGGGCCCGAGTACTGAACACTGAAGCTTTCTTT | CASSQNRARVLNTEAFF
TRBD2 | TRBJ2-3 | TRBV4-2 | many | TGTGCCAGCAGCCAAGATCCCCCCGGACTAGCGGCCTCAGATACGCAGTATTTT | CASSQDPPGLAASDTQYF
- | TRBJ2-2 | TRBV4-2 | - | TGTGCCAGCAGCCAAGATGTTGTGAACACCGGGGAGCTGTTTTTT | CASSQDVVNTGELFF
- | TRBJ2-7 | TRBV10-3 | many | TGTGCCATCAGTGAATTTAAGGCCGGTACACCTGTCGACGAGCAGTACTTC | CAISEFKAGTPVDEQYF
TRBD2 | TRBJ2-5 | TRBV20-1 | - | TGCAGTGCTCCTAGCGGGGGGGCTCGAGAGACCCAGTACTTC | CSAPSGGARETQYF
- | TRBJ2-5 | TRBV20-1 | few | TGCAGTGCTAGAGTTTCGACAGCACAAGAGACCCAGTACTTC | CSARVSTAQETQYF
- | TRBJ1-2 | TRBV10-3 | many | TGTGCCATCAGTGAAGAGGGGCAGGGCTATGGCTACACCTTC | CAISEEGQGYGYTF
- | TRBJ2-7 | TRBV6-1 | many | TGTGCCAGCAGCCGAAGGAGAGGGGCCTACGAGCAGTACTTC | CASSRRRGAYEQYF
TRBD1 | TRBJ1-6 | TRBV5-1 | few | TGCGCCAGCAGCCCGGGACAGGGTCGCACGGCCCTCCACTTT | CASSPGQGRTALHF
- | TRBJ1-1 | TRBV28 | few | TGTGCCAGCAGTCGACCCTGGACACTGAACACTGAAGCTTTCTTT | CASSRPWTLNTEAFF
- | TRBJ2-5 | TRBV10-3 | - | TGTGCCATCAGTGCTTTGGGGGTCGAGACCCAGTACTTC | CAISALGVETQYF
- | TRBJ2-4 | TRBV19 | - | TGTGCCAGTATGGGCGGGCAGGAGAACATTCAGTACTTC | CASMGGQENIQYF
- | TRBJ1-1 | TRBV12-3/TRBV12-4 | few | TGTGCCAGCAGTGGGGTGGGTCGGTGGACGCAGAACACTGAAGCTTTCTTT | CASSGVGRWTQNTEAFF